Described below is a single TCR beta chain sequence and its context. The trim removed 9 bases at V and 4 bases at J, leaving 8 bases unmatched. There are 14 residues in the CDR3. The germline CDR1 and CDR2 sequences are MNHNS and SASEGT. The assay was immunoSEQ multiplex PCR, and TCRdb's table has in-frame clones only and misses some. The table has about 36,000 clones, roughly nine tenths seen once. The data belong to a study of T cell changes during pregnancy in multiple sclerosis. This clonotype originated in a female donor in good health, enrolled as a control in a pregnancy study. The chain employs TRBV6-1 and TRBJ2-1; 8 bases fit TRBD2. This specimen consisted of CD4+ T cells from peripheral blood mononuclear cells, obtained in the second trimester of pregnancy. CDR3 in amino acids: CASTGTRVYNEQFF. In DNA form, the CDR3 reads TGTGCCAGTACCGGGACTAGAGTTTACAATGAGCAGTTCTTC.